A selection of T cell receptor beta chains follows, all from one sample in a study of cytomegalovirus exposure and HLA in healthy donors. TCRdb keeps only in-frame clones here, not all; method: immunoSEQ multiplex PCR. The sample gives under 250,000 clones, approximately 78% of which show up once; 3.8% is in the top ten. The sample comprised PBMCs. Receptors were obtained from a male donor in good health and CMV-seronegative. The conserved cysteine and the conserved F or W are not part of the CDR3 here. Each record gives: clone size, V gene, J gene, CDR3 protein. Part of the rows lack a size; the others show once, few, many or a class for expanded clones.

abundance: few
v_gene: TRBV7-8
j_gene: TRBJ2-1
CDR3aa: ATRLEVEQF

abundance: NA
v_gene: TRBV7-9
j_gene: TRBJ2-7
CDR3aa: SSSSGGYEQY

abundance: NA
v_gene: TRBV7-8
j_gene: TRBJ2-1
CDR3aa: ASSILLAGAFDEQF

abundance: once
v_gene: TRBV29-1
j_gene: TRBJ2-5
CDR3aa: SVARLANQETQY

abundance: NA
v_gene: TRBV7-9
j_gene: TRBJ2-5
CDR3aa: ASSPLDRVAETQY

abundance: NA
v_gene: TRBV18
j_gene: TRBJ2-1
CDR3aa: ASSPPSGEQF

abundance: NA
v_gene: TRBV28
j_gene: TRBJ1-2
CDR3aa: ASSLPGSSYGYT

abundance: NA
v_gene: TRBV15
j_gene: TRBJ2-7
CDR3aa: ATSRPGGSYEQY

abundance: NA
v_gene: TRBV9
j_gene: TRBJ2-7
CDR3aa: ASSVEPNSGEQY

abundance: few
v_gene: TRBV10-3
j_gene: TRBJ1-2
CDR3aa: AISGLSYGYT

abundance: NA
v_gene: TRBV5-1
j_gene: TRBJ2-7
CDR3aa: ASSIGQDSSYEQY

abundance: NA
v_gene: TRBV25-1
j_gene: TRBJ1-3
CDR3aa: ASKSQGFGNTIY

abundance: NA
v_gene: TRBV28
j_gene: TRBJ2-3
CDR3aa: ASSSKLAGAVTDTQY

abundance: NA
v_gene: TRBV5-6
j_gene: TRBJ2-3
CDR3aa: ASSQGSGSTDTQY

abundance: NA
v_gene: TRBV30
j_gene: TRBJ2-1
CDR3aa: AWSVLSNNEQF

abundance: NA
v_gene: TRBV27
j_gene: TRBJ2-7
CDR3aa: ASSLAGVSSYEQY

abundance: NA
v_gene: TRBV6-1
j_gene: TRBJ2-7
CDR3aa: ASRVGRASYEQY

abundance: NA
v_gene: TRBV14
j_gene: TRBJ1-1
CDR3aa: ASSQVGSTEAF

abundance: NA
v_gene: TRBV29-1
j_gene: TRBJ2-5
CDR3aa: SARSSLKRETQY

abundance: NA
v_gene: TRBV6-5
j_gene: TRBJ2-3
CDR3aa: ASSYRGQLVDTQY

abundance: NA
v_gene: TRBV19
j_gene: TRBJ2-2
CDR3aa: ASGLNTGELF

abundance: NA
v_gene: TRBV18
j_gene: TRBJ2-3
CDR3aa: ASSRTTVTDTQY

abundance: NA
v_gene: TRBV9
j_gene: TRBJ2-3
CDR3aa: ASSVAISETDTQY

abundance: once
v_gene: TRBV7-9
j_gene: TRBJ2-2
CDR3aa: ASSITGGQSYTGELF

abundance: once
v_gene: TRBV7-8
j_gene: TRBJ2-2
CDR3aa: ASSFLAGGSVVGELF

abundance: few
v_gene: TRBV10-2
j_gene: TRBJ2-2
CDR3aa: ASSLTGAQTGELF

abundance: NA
v_gene: TRBV6-4
j_gene: TRBJ2-3
CDR3aa: ASSDSTGATDTQY

abundance: NA
v_gene: TRBV29-1
j_gene: TRBJ2-3
CDR3aa: SSRWRVPDTQY

abundance: NA
v_gene: TRBV7-9
j_gene: TRBJ1-2
CDR3aa: SSSPEGGQGIFYGYT

abundance: NA
v_gene: TRBV6-5
j_gene: TRBJ1-4
CDR3aa: ASSSLRDINEKLF

abundance: NA
v_gene: TRBV9
j_gene: TRBJ2-7
CDR3aa: ASSPGQGAQYEQY

abundance: few
v_gene: TRBV7-9
j_gene: TRBJ1-5
CDR3aa: ASSEGQSQGNQPQH

abundance: once
v_gene: TRBV6-6
j_gene: TRBJ2-1
CDR3aa: ASSSQGGEQF

abundance: once
v_gene: TRBV7-6
j_gene: TRBJ1-2
CDR3aa: ASSLGQNYGYT

abundance: NA
v_gene: TRBV9
j_gene: TRBJ2-5
CDR3aa: ASSAPGLAGEETQY

abundance: NA
v_gene: TRBV29-1
j_gene: TRBJ2-2
CDR3aa: SVLGGLAGSGELF